Sequencing of this T cell receptor (beta chain) was carried out in a study of T cell repertoires in cytomegalovirus infection. Study background: Both a matching HLA type and CMV infection were indicated by public TCR beta signatures.

The study's findings and limits: Within the response measured ex vivo, HLA-C-restricted CMV-specific TCR beta clonotypes were dominant.

TCRdb reprocessed the reads via MiXCR and lists one record per CDR3 protein. Of just over 300,000 distinct CDR3 sequences listed, roughly 15% are singletons. A note on this clonotype: Its cognate antigen is unknown.

The length of the CDR3 is 11 residues. Germline-derived CDR1 and CDR2 are DFQATT and SNEGSKA (reference sequence). V was shortened by 7 bases and J by 5 bases, with 11 bases between the two germline ends. This chain links TRBV20-1 with TRBJ2-5, with unresolved D. The clonotype originates from a human donor in good health (CMV status not recorded). Some clones in this sample may be carry-over from other donors' samples. Input material: PBMCs. The CDR3 reads CSGILGETQYF. CDR3 in DNA: TGCAGTGGAATATTGGGGGAGACCCAGTACTTC.